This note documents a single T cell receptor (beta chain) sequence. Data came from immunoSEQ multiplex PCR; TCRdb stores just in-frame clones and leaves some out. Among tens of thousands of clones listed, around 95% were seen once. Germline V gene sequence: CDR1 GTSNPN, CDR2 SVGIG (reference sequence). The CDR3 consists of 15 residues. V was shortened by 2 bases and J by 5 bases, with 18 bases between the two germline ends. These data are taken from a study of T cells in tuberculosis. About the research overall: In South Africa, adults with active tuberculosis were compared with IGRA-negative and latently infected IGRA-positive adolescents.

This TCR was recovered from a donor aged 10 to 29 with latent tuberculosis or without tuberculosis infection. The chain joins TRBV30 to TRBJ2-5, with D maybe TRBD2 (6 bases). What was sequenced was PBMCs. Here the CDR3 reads CAWSINRAGTETQYF. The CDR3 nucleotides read TGTGCCTGGAGTATCAATCGCGCGGGGACGGAGACCCAGTACTTC.